This is a list of T cell receptor beta chains from one sample in a study of blood T cell repertoires in COVID-19. The repertoire was sequenced with immunoSEQ multiplex PCR; TCRdb's copy has only in-frame clones and lacks some. The sample yields fewer than 400,000 clones, around nine tenths seen once. Material: peripheral blood. The receptor set was obtained from a human donor in a cohort sampled during active COVID-19. Each CDR3 is given with its conserved first and last residue. D genes are given only for firm matches. Expanded clones get a size class; other rows say once, few or many, or leave the size out.

v_gene,d_gene,j_gene,abundance,CDR3aa,CDR3nt
TRBV1,.,TRBJ1-1,.,CTTQTGNLNTEAFF,TGCACCACTCAGACAGGGAACTTAAACACTGAAGCTTTCTTT
TRBV6-6,TRBD2,TRBJ2-3,once,CASRSRTGTSIDTQYF,TGTGCCAGCAGGTCCCGGACCGGGACTAGCATAGATACGCAGTATTTT
TRBV7-8,.,TRBJ1-2,.,CASSLQIYYGYTF,TGTGCCAGCAGCTTACAGATCTACTATGGCTACACCTTC
TRBV30,TRBD2,TRBJ2-7,.,CAWSVRSVAGGSYEQYF,TGTGCCTGGAGTGTACGATCTGTAGCGGGAGGATCCTACGAGCAGTACTTC
TRBV4-1,TRBD1,TRBJ1-1,.,CASSQPPTGSYEAFF,TGCGCCAGCAGCCAACCACCGACAGGGTCTTATGAAGCTTTCTTT
TRBV4-1,.,TRBJ1-2,.,CASSQSRGGLDGYTF,TGCGCCAGCAGCCAAAGCAGGGGAGGGCTGGATGGCTACACCTTC
TRBV2,.,TRBJ1-5,.,CASNRQLDQPQHF,TGTGCCAGCAACCGACAGCTAGATCAGCCCCAGCATTTT
TRBV20-1,.,TRBJ1-1,.,CSASAGTTEAFF,TGCAGTGCTAGTGCGGGTACCACTGAAGCTTTCTTT
TRBV7-2,TRBD2,TRBJ2-1,.,CASSLGGAGNEQFF,TGTGCCAGCAGCCTCGGGGGGGCCGGGAATGAGCAGTTCTTC
TRBV3-1/TRBV3-2,.,TRBJ1-4,.,CASSQHSLRLFF,TGTGCCAGCAGCCAACACAGCTTACGACTGTTTTTT
TRBV5-4,.,TRBJ2-3,.,CASSLTGSRDTQYF,TGTGCCAGCAGCTTGACAGGGTCCCGAGATACGCAGTATTTT
TRBV19,.,TRBJ1-2,.,CASSIPGNNYGYTF,TGTGCCAGTAGTATCCCGGGGAATAACTATGGCTACACCTTC
TRBV28,TRBD2,TRBJ2-2,.,CASSPLLAANTGELFF,TGTGCCAGCAGTCCGTTACTAGCGGCGAACACCGGGGAGCTGTTTTTT
TRBV9,.,TRBJ2-1,once,CASSARTELTEQFF,TGTGCCAGCAGCGCAAGGACAGAACTCACTGAGCAGTTCTTC
TRBV4-1,TRBD2,TRBJ2-7,.,CASSQDWDPGGTAYEQYF,TGCGCCAGCAGCCAAGATTGGGACCCGGGAGGGACTGCCTACGAGCAGTACTTC
TRBV5-1,TRBD1,TRBJ1-1,.,CASSRDRGASGTEAFF,TGCGCCAGCAGCCGGGACAGGGGTGCTTCGGGCACTGAAGCTTTCTTT
TRBV28,.,TRBJ2-5,.,CASSLWVRVISVETQYF,TGTGCCAGCAGTTTATGGGTGAGGGTCATTTCCGTAGAGACCCAGTACTTC
TRBV7-9,TRBD1,TRBJ1-5,.,CASSLGTGVGDQPQHF,TGTGCCAGCAGCCTGGGGACAGGGGTTGGAGATCAGCCCCAGCATTTT
TRBV6-2/TRBV6-3,TRBD2,TRBJ2-1,.,CASSQRSSGSYNEQFF,TGTGCCAGCAGCCAGAGGTCTAGCGGGAGCTACAATGAGCAGTTCTTC
TRBV7-3,.,TRBJ2-2,.,CASSLGDFGELFF,TGTGCCAGCAGTTTGGGGGACTTCGGGGAGCTGTTTTTT
TRBV23-1,TRBD1,TRBJ2-7,few,CASSQGTEAYEQYF,TGCGCCAGCAGTCAGGGGACAGAGGCCTACGAGCAGTACTTC
TRBV5-1,.,TRBJ2-3,once,CASSLEGRGTDTQYF,TGCGCCAGCAGCTTGGAGGGCAGGGGCACAGATACGCAGTATTTT
TRBV4-1,.,TRBJ1-6,.,CASSQGLGQGGSPLHF,TGCGCCAGCAGCCAAGGTCTGGGCCAGGGAGGATCACCCCTCCACTTT
TRBV7-3,.,TRBJ2-2,once,CASSLNPGDGELFF,TGTGCCAGCAGCTTAAACCCAGGGGACGGGGAGCTGTTTTTT
TRBV10-3,TRBD2,TRBJ2-3,.,CAISPGLAAPQGTDTQYF,TGTGCCATCAGTCCGGGACTAGCGGCCCCTCAGGGCACAGATACGCAGTATTTT
TRBV5-4,.,TRBJ2-3,.,CASSSPPTITQYF,TGTGCCAGCAGCTCCCCTCCCACTATTACGCAGTATTTT
TRBV5-4,TRBD1,TRBJ2-1,.,CASSSILRTGGNEQFF,TGTGCCAGCAGCTCGATTCTTCGGACAGGGGGCAATGAGCAGTTCTTC
TRBV29-1,.,TRBJ2-3,once,CSVELAGRDTQYF,TGCAGCGTTGAGTTGGCAGGAAGGGATACGCAGTATTTT
TRBV19,TRBD1,TRBJ1-1,.,CASSIPTGRTEAFF,TGTGCCAGTAGTATCCCGACAGGGAGAACTGAAGCTTTCTTT
TRBV4-1,TRBD1,TRBJ2-5,.,CASSPQGQAHYQETQYF,TGCGCCAGCAGCCCTCAGGGACAGGCCCATTACCAAGAGACCCAGTACTTC
TRBV29-1,TRBD2,TRBJ2-4,.,CSITTSGDKNIQYF,TGCAGCATTACGACTAGCGGGGACAAAAACATTCAGTACTTC
TRBV24-1,.,TRBJ2-1,.,CATSDFDRTPLDEQFF,TGTGCCACCAGTGATTTCGACAGGACCCCCTTAGATGAGCAGTTCTTC
TRBV6-6,.,TRBJ2-1,.,CASSYTQGNNEQFF,TGTGCCAGCAGTTACACCCAGGGGAACAATGAGCAGTTCTTC
TRBV6-2/TRBV6-3,.,TRBJ2-1,.,CASSYPAETYNEQFF,TGTGCCAGCAGTTATCCCGCGGAGACGTACAATGAGCAGTTCTTC
TRBV11-2,TRBD1,TRBJ2-7,.,CASSSDRVYEQYF,TGTGCCAGCAGCTCGGACAGGGTCTACGAGCAGTACTTC
TRBV12-5,TRBD2,TRBJ2-2,once,CASGLERGSTGELFF,TGTGCTAGTGGTTTGGAGCGGGGTAGCACCGGGGAGCTGTTTTTT
TRBV30,TRBD1,TRBJ2-7,.,CAWSVGQGYEQYF,TGTGCCTGGAGTGTAGGACAGGGGTACGAGCAGTACTTC
TRBV6-7,.,TRBJ2-7,.,CASSYTGRLLYEQYF,TGTGCCAGCAGTTACACAGGGCGACTCCTCTACGAGCAGTACTTC
TRBV7-9,TRBD1,TRBJ1-2,.,CASSSRDRGPHGYTF,TGTGCCAGCAGCTCCCGGGACAGGGGGCCCCATGGCTACACCTTC
TRBV19,.,TRBJ2-1,.,CASSKIGLGEGSEQFF,TGTGCCAGTAGTAAAATCGGGCTAGGGGAAGGCAGTGAGCAGTTCTTC
TRBV19,TRBD2,TRBJ2-1,.,CASSMWSSGRAGSPNEQFF,TGTGCCAGTAGTATGTGGTCTAGCGGGAGGGCCGGCTCACCCAATGAGCAGTTCTTC
TRBV14,.,TRBJ2-7,.,CASSQAILRGQYF,TGTGCCAGCAGCCAAGCGATACTGCGCGGGCAGTACTTC
TRBV4-1,.,TRBJ1-2,.,CASSQEGAAVNYGYTF,TGCGCCAGCAGCCAAGAGGGAGCAGCCGTTAACTATGGCTACACCTTC
TRBV5-1,TRBD1,TRBJ2-7,.,CASSSHSGTGGSQYF,TGCGCCAGCAGCTCGCATTCCGGGACAGGGGGTTCTCAGTACTTC
TRBV14,TRBD1,TRBJ1-2,.,CASSQVRTGGFFGYTF,TGTGCCAGCAGCCAAGTCCGGACAGGGGGGTTTTTTGGCTACACCTTC
TRBV28,TRBD1,TRBJ1-1,.,CASSIRDSRAFF,TGTGCCAGCAGTATCCGGGACAGTAGAGCTTTCTTT
TRBV2,TRBD2,TRBJ2-5,once,CASSIGLAGVQETQYF,TGTGCCAGCAGTATCGGACTAGCGGGGGTACAAGAGACCCAGTACTTC
TRBV4-1,TRBD1,TRBJ1-1,.,CASSRQTGGNTEAFF,TGCGCCAGCAGCCGCCAGACAGGGGGCAACACTGAAGCTTTCTTT
TRBV27,TRBD2,TRBJ2-1,.,CASSWVAGGNEQFF,TGTGCCAGCAGTTGGGTAGCGGGGGGGAATGAGCAGTTCTTC
TRBV6-1,.,TRBJ1-1,few,CASSPRQASNTEAFF,TGTGCCAGCAGTCCGCGACAGGCGTCCAACACTGAAGCTTTCTTT